This entry is about one TCR beta chain. The antigen it binds to is not known. Base qualities are not at hand, and no much larger clone is one base apart. This record comes from a study of cytomegalovirus exposure and HLA in healthy donors (dated by TCRdb to 2015 to 2018). Regarding the study in general: An earlier analysis of a few hundred of the donors reported 250 to 300 Gb of sequence data and approximately 120 million unique TCR beta sequences obtained from approximately 180 million T cells. About 300 gigabases of sequencing data and 80 million or so unique TCR sequences were included in an early release covering around 650 HLA-typed donors. The genetic ancestry cluster associated with self-reported Caucasian donors included about 84% of the roughly 360 genotyped donors. The study was designed to test whether signatures of past pathogen exposure could be identified by cataloging public T cell receptors. Using immunosequencing, the study profiled T cell repertoires from 666 subjects and related those repertoires to cytomegalovirus serostatus. A separate validation cohort of over a hundred different subjects was used in addition to the approximately 700-subject first cohort. To predict cytomegalovirus infection status, the study brought together high-throughput TCR immunosequencing, statistical association of individual TCRs with disease status, and machine learning. To study patterns of TCR occurrence, a later analysis re-analyzed previously published TCR beta repertoires from around 660 donors and added high-resolution HLA genotyping. Rather than drawing on any new phenotypic data, the later analysis identified candidate immune exposures from TCR beta sequences and the way those sequences occurred across donors. An earlier analysis of a few hundred of the donors applied high-throughput TCR beta sequencing to assess whether each TCR beta V gene segment acted as functional or pseudogenic. Donor age, sex, ethnicity and CMV serostatus were compiled alongside the repertoire data. Genome-wide SNP genotypes for about 65% of the 666 donors were used in a later genetic analysis, which treated that subset as a discovery cohort. Every repertoire in the discovery cohort had been generated on one and the same sequencing platform. Both class I and class II loci were covered by HLA typing, at four-digit resolution. Typing coverage differed by locus: A, B, C, DRB1 and DQB1 were typed in roughly 629-630 donors, DQA1 in around 500, DPA1 in 600 to 610, and DPB1 in 400 to 480. Four to six DR-DQ haplotypes were handled as single units for association and clustering, since linkage in the cohort was strong. Among about 400 genotyped donors of the cohort, an average of around 240,000 unique TCR beta nucleotide sequences was sequenced per donor, of which about 20% were non-productive.

Libraries were built with the immunoSEQ multiplex PCR assay. For the multiplex PCR, a mixture combining 60 forward primers for TCR Vbeta segments and 13 reverse primers for TCR Jbeta segments was used. The CDR3 region of rearranged TCR beta genes was amplified from genomic DNA by a multiplex PCR assay. The amplified TCR beta libraries were sequenced on the Illumina HiSeq System as 87-base-pair reads. On the study's bioinformatics: In a later analysis, approximately 74 million unique TCR beta chains were counted across the roughly 700 repertoires, and about 10 million of these chains were shared by at least two donors. Raw reads were error-corrected and collapsed into unique sequences with a nearest-neighbor algorithm that merged closely related sequences to remove PCR and sequencing errors. CDR3 sequences were aligned to IMGT reference sequences to assign V, D and J gene segments. For a sequence to be retained, a match of at least six nucleotides was required to both a V gene segment and a J gene segment. A rearrangement was called productive if the CDR3 had no stop codons and remained in frame with V and J, and every other rearrangement was called non-productive. Following IMGT convention, CDR3 was defined as the stretch from the second conserved V-encoded cysteine up to the conserved J-encoded phenylalanine. Sequences without an unambiguous match to a single V gene segment were excluded from the earlier analysis of 500 to 700 of the donors. An earlier analysis of several hundred of the donors called V segments functional above 56.7% productive rearrangements and segregating when the between-donor standard deviation exceeded 5%. A statistical classification framework was built for diagnosing cytomegalovirus status from the catalog of TCR beta chain sequences. V and J gene assignment, in a later analysis, came from comparing TCR nucleotide sequences with IMGT/GENE-DB human TR gene sequences. Using the TCRdist pipeline, a later analysis assigned CDR3 sequences along with most-parsimonious VDJ recombination scenarios. In a later analysis, each TCR beta chain was defined by its CDR3 amino acid sequence together with its V-gene family, and reads without a unique V-gene family were excluded. A later analysis removed 550 to 700 highly shared, low-generation-probability nucleotide sequences to deal with suspected cross-contamination and a sequencing artifact. A later analysis calculated a clonal expansion index for each public chain from normalized within-repertoire ranks of inferred template counts. A later analysis computed generation probabilities with a VDJ recombination model fitted to out-of-frame rearrangements, and checked the results against IGoR. In a later analysis, hypergeometric tests were used to score TCR-TCR, TCR-HLA and TCR-CMV co-occurrence, with a repertoire-size bias correction applied to TCR pairs. A later analysis estimated false discovery rates by permuting HLA or CMV assignments 20 times. A later analysis grouped co-occurring TCRs with DBSCAN, adding TCRdist sequence similarity when clustering within HLA-allele-positive subsets. Repertoires with fewer than 30,000 or more than 120,000 public chains were left out of co-occurrence clustering, as were four to six repertoires with anomalous nucleotide sharing. TCRdb limited this immuneACCESS table to in-frame rearrangements with V and J called. A share of clones is missing; checked studies link under half to unresolved V genes, and the rest is unexplained. V, J and clone size derive from that table, while D and trimming were established from the DNA sequence. A total of 150,000 to 200,000 clones appear in this sample, 77% of them only once. The ten largest clones take up around 2.3% of the sample.

V loses 0 bases at its end and J loses 2 bases; junction bases beyond the gene matches: 3. CDR1 and CDR2, looked up from the germline V gene, are LGHNA and YNFKEQ. The CDR3, cysteine through phenylalanine, is 16 amino acids long. Just CDR3 DNA is preserved here, 48 bases in frame from base 1. The cohort consisted of some 730 healthy bone marrow donors. At the time of sampling, every cohort member was nominally healthy, though immune exposures that went unrecorded were likely present. The donor was CMV seropositive and belonged to the group of about 290 seropositive cohort members. Each donor provided a peripheral blood sample, and peripheral blood mononuclear cells were used for TCR beta sequencing. The Qiagen DNeasy Blood Extraction Kit was used to extract genomic DNA from the blood cell samples. What the work shows at the level of the full study, not this receptor alone: Sequencing depth was assumed to be roughly uniform across donors in the presence/absence analyses, though that assumption may not hold. When HLA alleles, especially DR and DQ, strongly co-occurred, attributing TCR associations to individual alleles was difficult. In an earlier analysis of some 540 of the donors, most TCR beta V segments appeared in productive rearrangements about 90% or about 30% of the time, broadly matching IMGT annotations. About 17 rarely observed V segments, including chromosome 9 orphons, were excluded from the earlier analysis of 550 to 700 of the donors because counts were too low. The study listed 150 to 200 TCR beta chains as associated with cytomegalovirus. The authors suggested that the approach could potentially be generalized to other disease states and immunological phenotypes. According to a later analysis, most CMV-associated TCR beta chains appeared to be HLA-restricted, and the HLA associations seemed to be driven largely by CMV exposure. A later analysis found that HLA-associated TCR beta chains were more clonally expanded and had lower generation probabilities than equally common non-associated chains. According to a later genetic analysis, donors in an Asian-associated ancestry cluster had fewer N-insertions in productive TCRs than the approximately 650-donor mean. A later analysis found that TCR association rates varied across HLA loci, with DRB1 alleles showing the most associated TCRs and HLA-C alleles the fewest. A later genetic analysis associated a missense DCLRE1C variant with V-gene and J-gene trimming of TCR beta chains, and an independent cohort replicated the association. Because some donors lacked HLA typing at each locus, the association tests relied only on the typed subset. While some public TCRs were present in many individuals, most TCR sequences turned up only very rarely across donors. The classifier was reported to diagnose cytomegalovirus status with high specificity and sensitivity in both the original and validation cohorts. A further reported finding was that TCR beta sequences accurately predicted the HLA-A and HLA-B alleles for most subjects in the first cohort. A cluster of highly shared sequence variants was judged likely to represent a technical artifact of the sequencing pipeline. A later analysis reported that several top co-occurrence clusters appeared linked to parvovirus B19, influenza, CMV and Epstein-Barr virus. Correlated functional status among segregating V segments might be attributable to linkage disequilibrium, but an unknown experimental factor could not be ruled out. CMV serostatus was the only immune exposure information available for the cohort. A later analysis associated approximately 17,000 TCR beta sequences with specific HLA alleles at a false discovery rate of 0.05. Some IMGT-functional V segments, including TRBV6-2 and TRBV6-3, could not be distinguished by the 87-base-pair reads and were therefore excluded. Only TCR beta chains were sequenced in this cohort, and the absence of alpha or paired-chain data limited detectable features. In vitro tests confirmed that a few of the cytomegalovirus-associated TCR beta chains recognize cytomegalovirus antigens.

The sample comprised PBMCs. This receptor chain uses TRBV4-2 and TRBJ2-1; TRBD2 lines up with 8 middle nucleotides. The source is a man aged 50-59 years in good health and CMV-seropositive. The CDR3 corresponds to CASSQDSGGTYNEQFF. The bases read TGTGCCAGCAGCCAAGACAGCGGGGGTACCTACAATGAGCAGTTCTTC.